This T cell receptor (beta chain) was profiled in a study of blood T cell repertoires in COVID-19. Across the whole study: COVID-19 samples, acute and convalescent, were from the United States, Italy and Spain. Sample material is recorded as cDNA or gDNA derived from T cells, B-cell-depleted T cells, or PBMCs.

As handled by the study authors: Reference gene primer amplification gave nucleated cell count estimates. The assay was immunoSEQ multiplex PCR, and TCRdb's table has in-frame clones only and misses some. The V and J calls and clone size were taken over from that table, and D and trimming were inferred from the DNA. The table shows under 450,000 clones, with 80% to 85% occurring only once. CDR3 size: 15 residues. Per the germline V gene, CDR1 is SGHKS and CDR2 is YYEKEE (reference sequence). With 4 bases clipped from V and 9 bases from J, the junction kept 12 bases outside the gene matches. Participant ages covered roughly 18 to 89 years across 20 to 25 US areas.

The genes are TRBV5-5 and TRBJ1-5, with TRBD1 identical over 8 bases. What was sequenced was PBMCs or T cells enriched from blood (not recorded which). The receptor comes from a woman in her forties or fifties who had recovered from COVID-19. The CDR3 loop is CASSKTGAGGSPQHF. The CDR3 DNA sequence: TGTGCCAGCAGCAAGACAGGGGCCGGAGGATCGCCCCAGCATTTT.